This record concerns one TCR beta chain sequence. Antigen: not known. In germline, CDR1 is MDHEN, CDR2 SYDVKM. V lost 6 bases to trimming and J lost 0 bases, with 16 bases between them. This CDR3 has 16 amino acids. The sample comes from a study of cytomegalovirus exposure and HLA in healthy donors. The donors were part of the roughly 130-subject validation cohort, which stood apart from the roughly 670-subject first cohort. Clones were read by immunoSEQ multiplex PCR, and TCRdb kept only the in-frame ones, dropping some. The sample has around 220,000 clones; over 80% are singletons. Notes on the study in general: Subsequent analysis revealed that first-cohort TCR clusters tended to co-occur in the 100 to 150 validation repertoires. Using the classifier, cytomegalovirus status was reportedly diagnosed with high specificity and sensitivity. Across donors, most TCRs were seen rarely, yet some public ones were widespread.

The chain combines TRBV28 with TRBJ2-3; either TRBD1 or TRBD2 may fit D (5 bases each). Sample: PBMCs. This clonotype originated in a woman aged 25-40 years in good health and CMV-seropositive. In DNA, the CDR3 is TGTGCCAGCAGGGGGGTAGCCAAACCCAGCACAGATACGCAGTATTTT. It codes for CASRGVAKPSTDTQYF.